The text below deals with one T cell receptor (beta chain). Germline V gives CDR1 SNHLY, CDR2 FYNNEI. The CDR3 runs to 14 residues. Trimming left V 5 bases short and J 3 bases short, with 10 bases between. Sequencing used immunoSEQ multiplex PCR; TCRdb keeps in-frame clones, though not all of them. The sample has about 130,000 clones, 85% seen once. The sample comes from a study of blood T cell repertoires in COVID-19. The chain combines TRBV2 with TRBJ2-2; D possibly corresponds to TRBD1 (6 bases). The clonotype originates from an elderly woman with acute or convalescent COVID-19. Sequencing was performed on peripheral blood. The CDR3 DNA follows: TGTGCCAGCAGTTCACAGGGCGACACCGGGGAGCTGTTTTTT. Translating gives CASSSQGDTGELFF.